The T cell receptor beta chain under discussion was sequenced for a study of tissue T cells after allogeneic stem cell transplantation. The trim removed 3 bases at V and 1 base at J, leaving 8 bases unmatched. The CDR3 is 16 residues long. Germline V lookup: CDR1 KGHSH, CDR2 LQKENI. Here immunoSEQ multiplex PCR was the method, and the copy in TCRdb shows in-frame clones only, minus some. The table includes 9,000 to 10,000 clones, roughly 60% detected once. Autopsy tissues included GI tract, liver, skin and lymphoid organs. This clone came up a few times. The TCR comes from a woman aged 18 to 49 with breast cancer. This sample comprised tissue from the jejunum, obtained at autopsy. V usage is TRBV18 and J usage is TRBJ1-1, with 7 nucleotides matching TRBD1. The CDR3 spells CASSPGQLKWNTEAFF. The CDR3 DNA reads TGTGCCAGCTCACCGGGACAGCTAAAATGGAACACTGAAGCTTTCTTT.